Listed below are T cell receptor beta chains from one sample, sequenced in a study of blood T cell repertoires in COVID-19. Sequenced by immunoSEQ multiplex PCR; TCRdb stores in-frame clones only, minus some. The sample includes nearly 200,000 clones, about 88% of them seen just once. The sample taken for sequencing was peripheral blood. The receptors shown here come from a woman aged 40 to 50 who had recovered from COVID-19. Both conserved end residues are part of each CDR3. D genes are given only for firm matches. Size is stated for part of the rows, as once, few or many counts, or as a class when the clone is expanded.

-,TRBV25-1,TRBD2,TRBJ2-7,CASRGLAGVVYEQYF,TGTGCCAGTAGAGGTTTGGCGGGAGTCGTATACGAGCAGTACTTC
-,TRBV6-2/TRBV6-3,-,TRBJ1-5,CASSRMGGGYNQPQHF,TGTGCCAGCAGTCGCATGGGTGGCGGATACAATCAGCCCCAGCATTTT
once,TRBV7-9,TRBD2,TRBJ2-5,CASSLLAGQETQYF,TGTGCCAGCAGCTTACTAGCGGGACAAGAGACCCAGTACTTC
-,TRBV10-3,-,TRBJ2-1,CAISASSPYNEQFF,TGTGCCATCAGTGCTAGCTCTCCCTACAATGAGCAGTTCTTC
once,TRBV30,TRBD1,TRBJ1-5,CAWRKGQGNQPQHF,TGTGCCTGGAGGAAGGGACAGGGGAATCAGCCCCAGCATTTT
-,TRBV5-4,-,TRBJ2-5,CASSLALSQETQYF,TGTGCCAGCAGCTTGGCCTTGTCCCAAGAGACCCAGTACTTC
-,TRBV27,TRBD1,TRBJ2-7,CASSLLGTVPYEQYF,TGTGCCAGCAGTTTACTCGGGACAGTTCCCTACGAGCAGTACTTC
once,TRBV25-1,-,TRBJ2-1,CASSVVENNEQFF,TGTGCCAGCAGTGTGGTAGAAAACAATGAGCAGTTCTTC
-,TRBV19,-,TRBJ2-3,CASSTPNGTHIFRTDTQYF,TGTGCCAGTAGTACCCCGAACGGGACTCATATATTCCGCACAGATACGCAGTATTTT
-,TRBV30,TRBD2,TRBJ2-5,CAFTKGLAGGETQYF,TGTGCCTTCACAAAGGGACTAGCGGGAGGGGAGACCCAGTACTTC
-,TRBV28,TRBD1,TRBJ2-7,CASTISGTGAYEQYF,TGTGCCAGCACCATTTCCGGGACAGGAGCCTACGAGCAGTACTTC
-,TRBV24-1,TRBD1,TRBJ2-7,CATSEHGQGFHEQYF,TGTGCCACCAGTGAGCACGGACAGGGGTTCCACGAGCAGTACTTC
-,TRBV7-8,TRBD1,TRBJ1-5,CASSSMTGSGQPQHF,TGTGCCAGCAGCTCGATGACAGGGTCGGGTCAGCCCCAGCATTTT
-,TRBV5-6,-,TRBJ1-6,CASSFFDRLNNSPLHF,TGTGCCAGCAGCTTCTTCGACAGGCTCAATAATTCACCCCTCCACTTT
-,TRBV7-2,TRBD2,TRBJ2-1,CASSLGSASGSNEQFF,TGTGCCAGCAGCTTAGGATCGGCTAGCGGGAGTAATGAGCAGTTCTTC